The present TCR beta chain was sequenced within a study of human T cells and chemical hapten exposure. Study outcomes and limitations: Alopecia in the donors means their immune response may deviate from healthy people's. The number of TCRs over 1 in 1000 frequency stayed unchanged after DPC.

TCRdb called the RACE reads again in MiXCR, with one record for every CDR3 protein. The repertoire has over 80,000 distinct CDR3 sequences, roughly 10% of them found once; the top ten carry more than 1%. Time point specified: patch test 3, about 24 weeks after DPC sensitization. Stated treatment: therapeutic diphenylcyclopropenone sensitization with weekly scalp DPC. Ahead of applying each patch test, blood was sampled. This clonotype was counted many times. What it binds is unknown. Germline V gives CDR1 SQVTM, CDR2 ANQGSEA. The CDR3 is 12 residues long. V lost 4 bases to trimming and J lost 0 bases, with 6 bases between them.

This TCR was sampled from a woman aged 25-40 years with alopecia areata. Some clones in this sample may be carry-over from other donors' samples. The sample in question was whole blood, obtained in connection with sensitization to the hapten diphenylcyclopropenone (DPC). The chain couples TRBV29-1 to TRBJ2-5, with unresolved D. The CDR3 coding sequence is TGCAGCGTTGCCCAGAACCAAGAGACCCAGTACTTC. Its translation: CSVAQNQETQYF.